This is a list of T cell receptor beta chains from one sample in a study of blood T cell repertoires in COVID-19. Method: immunoSEQ multiplex PCR; TCRdb's copy keeps in-frame clones and lacks some. The table records 85,000 to 95,000 clones, approximately 80% of them present only once. The sequenced sample consisted of peripheral blood. All receptors come from a man aged 65 to 85 with acute or convalescent COVID-19. Each CDR3 is given with its conserved first and last residue. Fields, in order: clone size, D gene, J gene, V gene, CDR3 DNA, CDR3 protein. A D gene is named only where the DNA matches it firmly. The size of a clone is reported for some rows only, either as once, few or many, or as a class for expanded clones.

clone_size: -
d_call: -
j_call: TRBJ1-3
v_call: TRBV9
cdr3_nt: TGTGCCAGCAGCCCAAGGGGGGGTAATGGAAACACCATATATTTT
cdr3_aa: CASSPRGGNGNTIYF

clone_size: -
d_call: -
j_call: TRBJ1-3
v_call: TRBV2
cdr3_nt: TGTGCCAGCAGTGAAGATGGCCGGACACCAAGATTGTATTTT
cdr3_aa: CASSEDGRTPRLYF

clone_size: few
d_call: -
j_call: TRBJ1-6
v_call: TRBV6-1
cdr3_nt: TGTGCCAGCAGTGAATGGGGCCCGGCCTCGAGCTCCTATAATTCACCCCTCCACTTT
cdr3_aa: CASSEWGPASSSYNSPLHF

clone_size: many
d_call: TRBD1
j_call: TRBJ2-5
v_call: TRBV7-2
cdr3_nt: TGTGCCAGCAGCCAACAGGGGCCAGACCAGACCCAGTACTTC
cdr3_aa: CASSQQGPDQTQYF

clone_size: -
d_call: TRBD2
j_call: TRBJ2-3
v_call: TRBV30
cdr3_nt: TGTGCCTTGGGCGACGGGGGGGTCGGCACAGATACGCAGTATTTT
cdr3_aa: CALGDGGVGTDTQYF

clone_size: -
d_call: TRBD2
j_call: TRBJ2-1
v_call: TRBV27
cdr3_nt: TGTGCCAGCCGACTCAATGGGGGGGGTATCTACAATGAGCAGTTCTTC
cdr3_aa: CASRLNGGGIYNEQFF

clone_size: -
d_call: TRBD1
j_call: TRBJ1-3
v_call: TRBV2
cdr3_nt: TGTGCCAGCAGTGTGGGACAGGCTCGCTCTGGAAACACCATATATTTT
cdr3_aa: CASSVGQARSGNTIYF

clone_size: -
d_call: -
j_call: TRBJ2-5
v_call: TRBV5-4
cdr3_nt: TGTGCCAGCAGCTTGGTGACTAGTCTACAAGAGACCCAGTACTTC
cdr3_aa: CASSLVTSLQETQYF

clone_size: -
d_call: -
j_call: TRBJ2-2
v_call: TRBV11-2
cdr3_nt: TGTGCCAGCAGCTTAGGACAGGCCGGGGAGCTGTTTTTT
cdr3_aa: CASSLGQAGELFF

clone_size: -
d_call: TRBD1
j_call: TRBJ2-7
v_call: TRBV5-4
cdr3_nt: TGTGCCAGCAGCTTGTATATGACAGGGAGAGACGAGCAGTACTTC
cdr3_aa: CASSLYMTGRDEQYF

clone_size: few
d_call: -
j_call: TRBJ1-1
v_call: TRBV5-4
cdr3_nt: TGTGCCAGCAGCTTGGGGGGGGTTAACACTGAAGCTTTCTTT
cdr3_aa: CASSLGGVNTEAFF

clone_size: -
d_call: -
j_call: TRBJ1-4
v_call: TRBV10-2
cdr3_nt: TGCGCCAGCAGCGATGGGGGGTCTAATGAAAAACTGTTTTTT
cdr3_aa: CASSDGGSNEKLFF

clone_size: -
d_call: TRBD1
j_call: TRBJ2-7
v_call: TRBV6-5
cdr3_nt: TGTGCCAGCAGTTACCAAGGACAGGGATTCAACGAGCAGTACTTC
cdr3_aa: CASSYQGQGFNEQYF

clone_size: -
d_call: TRBD1
j_call: TRBJ2-2
v_call: TRBV28
cdr3_nt: TGTGCCAGCAGCTACGACAGGGATATTACCGGGGAGCTGTTTTTT
cdr3_aa: CASSYDRDITGELFF

clone_size: once
d_call: -
j_call: TRBJ2-3
v_call: TRBV30
cdr3_nt: TGTGCCTGGATGAGACAGACTCCCGGGACGCAGTATTTT
cdr3_aa: CAWMRQTPGTQYF

clone_size: -
d_call: TRBD1
j_call: TRBJ1-4
v_call: TRBV7-9
cdr3_nt: TGTGCCAGCAGCTTAGCGTCCGGTGCAGGGGGCTTAGCTAATGAAAAACTGTTTTTT
cdr3_aa: CASSLASGAGGLANEKLFF